This TCR beta chain is drawn from a study of T-cell reconstitution after alpha-beta-depleted transplantation in children. V shed 0 bases and J 7 bases; nucleotides not matched to a gene: 13. The germline CDR1 and CDR2 sequences are GTSNPN and SVGIG (reference sequence). This CDR3 is 18 amino acids long. Unique molecular identifiers were used to barcode this TCRbeta library. TCRdb passed the PCR reads through MiXCR, listing each CDR3 protein once. The profile shows over 400,000 distinct CDR3 sequences, around two fifths of them singletons. The sample in question was PBMCs, obtained before TCRalphabeta/CD19-depleted stem cell transplant. This sequence originates from a girl aged 2-10 years with aplastic anemia, due to receive a stem cell transplant. The rearrangement uses TRBV30 and TRBJ2-1; TRBD1 aligns across 12 bases. The CDR3 protein is CAWSVRTWGQGARNEQFF. The CDR3 DNA follows: TGTGCCTGGAGTGTAAGGACGTGGGGACAGGGGGCAAGGAATGAGCAGTTCTTC. Variable domain in full (rest from reference TRBV30 and TRBJ2-1): SQTIHQWPATLVQPVGSPLSLECTVEGTSNPNLYWYRQAAGRGLQLLFYSVGIGQISSEVPQNLSASRPQDRQFILSSKKLLLSDSGFYLCAWSVRTWGQGARNEQFFGPGTRLTVL.